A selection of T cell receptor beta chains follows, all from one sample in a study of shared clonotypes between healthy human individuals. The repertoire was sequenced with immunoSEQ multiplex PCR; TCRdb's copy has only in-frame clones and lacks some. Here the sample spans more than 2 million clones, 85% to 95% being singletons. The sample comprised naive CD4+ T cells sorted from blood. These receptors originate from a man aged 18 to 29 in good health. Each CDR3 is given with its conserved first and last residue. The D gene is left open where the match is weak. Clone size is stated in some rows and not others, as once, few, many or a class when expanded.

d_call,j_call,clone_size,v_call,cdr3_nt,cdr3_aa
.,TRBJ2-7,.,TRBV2,TGTGCCAGCAGTGTCGAGGGCCCCTACGAGCAGTACTTC,CASSVEGPYEQYF
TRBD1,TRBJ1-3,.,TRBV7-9,TGTGCCAGCAGCATAGCCGGGACAGGGGGCTCTGGAAACACCATATATTTT,CASSIAGTGGSGNTIYF
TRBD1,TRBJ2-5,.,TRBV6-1,TGTGCCAGCAGCTGGGGACAGCTTCAAGAGACCCAGTACTTC,CASSWGQLQETQYF
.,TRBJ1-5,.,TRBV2,TGTGCCAGCAGTGTGAGAGGGGTCGGCAATCAGCCCCAGCATTTT,CASSVRGVGNQPQHF
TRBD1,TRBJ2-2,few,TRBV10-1,TGCGCCAGCAGTGAGGGGACAGCGAACACCGGGGAGCTGTTTTTT,CASSEGTANTGELFF
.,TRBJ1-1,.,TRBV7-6,TGTGCCAGCAGCTTAGGGCAGTTCCAAATGAACACTGAAGCTTTCTTT,CASSLGQFQMNTEAFF
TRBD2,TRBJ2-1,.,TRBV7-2,TGTGCCAGCAGCTTAGCCGGGAGGGGCCACAATGAGCAGTTCTTC,CASSLAGRGHNEQFF
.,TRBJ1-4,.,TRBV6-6,TGTGCCACCGGAAGCCACCAGGAAGAAATTAATGAAAAACTGTTTTTT,CATGSHQEEINEKLFF
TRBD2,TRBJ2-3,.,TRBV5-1,TGCGCCAGCAGCTTGGCGTCTAGCGGGGGGTCTACGCAGTATTTT,CASSLASSGGSTQYF
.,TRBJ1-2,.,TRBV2,TGTGCCAGCATCGTCCCGCCAGCAAACTTCTATGGCTACACCTTC,CASIVPPANFYGYTF
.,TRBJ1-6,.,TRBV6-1,TGTGCCACTGGGGAGACTCCCTATAATTCACCCCTCCACTTT,CATGETPYNSPLHF
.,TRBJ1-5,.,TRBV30,TGTGCCTGGAGTGTACGGGGGAACGAGCCCCAGCATTTT,CAWSVRGNEPQHF
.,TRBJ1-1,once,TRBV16,TGTGCCAGCAGCCAATCGGGACAAGTCAACACTGAAGCTTTCTTT,CASSQSGQVNTEAFF
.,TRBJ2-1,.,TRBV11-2,TGTGCCAGCAGCACAGAGGCCCGTTACAATGAGCAGTTCTTC,CASSTEARYNEQFF
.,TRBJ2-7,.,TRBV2,TGTGCCAGCAGACAGGGTCACGAGCAGTACTTC,CASRQGHEQYF
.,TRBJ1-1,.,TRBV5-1,TGCGCCAGCAGCTTTCTCGGCACTGAAGCTTTCTTT,CASSFLGTEAFF
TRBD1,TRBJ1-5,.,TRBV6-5,TGTGCCAGCAGCAACAGGGGGTTACCCCAGCATTTT,CASSNRGLPQHF
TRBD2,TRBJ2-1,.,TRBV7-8,TGTGCCAGCAGCCCGAGCGGGGAGTACCACCCCCTCTTC,CASSPSGEYHPLF
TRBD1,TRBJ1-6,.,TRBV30,TGTGCCTGGATGACGGGAAAAGGGGGCCTCAATTCACCCCTCCACTTT,CAWMTGKGGLNSPLHF
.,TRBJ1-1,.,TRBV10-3,TGTGCCATCAGTGATGATGTAGGGCACACTGAAGCTTTCTTT,CAISDDVGHTEAFF
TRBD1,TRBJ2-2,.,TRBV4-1,TGCGCCAGCAGCCAGGCGACAGGGACCACCGGGGAGCTGTTTTTT,CASSQATGTTGELFF
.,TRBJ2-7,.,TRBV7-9,TGTGCCACGACGAGGTCCTACGAGCAGTACTTC,CATTRSYEQYF
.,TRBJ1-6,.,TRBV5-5,TGTGCCAGCAGCTTGGTCCCAGGCTCCCATTCACCCCTCCACTTT,CASSLVPGSHSPLHF
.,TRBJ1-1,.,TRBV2,TGTGCCAGCAGTGAAGCGGGACTTCGGGCTTTCTTT,CASSEAGLRAFF
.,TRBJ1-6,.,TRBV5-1,TGCGCCAGCAGCTTGGCGGGGCAGACCTATAATTCACCCCTCCACTTT,CASSLAGQTYNSPLHF
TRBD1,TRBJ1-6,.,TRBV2,TGTGCCAGCCTTCTTGACAGGGGGCCATATTCACCCCTCCACTTT,CASLLDRGPYSPLHF
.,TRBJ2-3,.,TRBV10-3,TGTGCCATCAGTGAGTCCGGCCGGCCGGGCACAGATACGCAGTATTTT,CAISESGRPGTDTQYF
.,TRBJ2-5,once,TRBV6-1,TGTGCCAGCACCCCATCGGGGGTACAGACCCAGTACTTC,CASTPSGVQTQYF
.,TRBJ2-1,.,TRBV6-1,TGTGCCAGCAGTTTTCAACAGGGATACAATGAGCAGTTCTTC,CASSFQQGYNEQFF
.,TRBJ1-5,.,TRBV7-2,TGTGCCAGCAGCTCCCCCGCAGGGGGCAATCAGCCCCAGCATTTT,CASSSPAGGNQPQHF
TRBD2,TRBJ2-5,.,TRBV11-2,TGTGCCAGCGGGGGGGGACCTCTAGAGACCCAGTACTTC,CASGGGPLETQYF
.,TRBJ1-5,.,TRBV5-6,TGTGCCAGCAGCTTAAGGGGTCAAGATCAGCCCCAGCATTTT,CASSLRGQDQPQHF
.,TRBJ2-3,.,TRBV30,TGTGCCTGGAGTGTAAGCGGCAGGGGATTCACAGATACGCAGTATTTT,CAWSVSGRGFTDTQYF
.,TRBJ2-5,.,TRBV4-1,TGCGCCAGCAGACACATGGCAACACAAGAGACCCAGTACTTC,CASRHMATQETQYF
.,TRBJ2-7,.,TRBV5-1,TGCGCCAGCAGCCCGGTGCTAGGGGACTCCTACGAGCAGTACTTC,CASSPVLGDSYEQYF
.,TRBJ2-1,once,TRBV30,TGTGCCTGGAGCGAGGACAGAACCTACAATGAGCAGTTCTTC,CAWSEDRTYNEQFF
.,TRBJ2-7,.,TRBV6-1,TGTGCCAGCAAAGCCTACGAGCAGTACTTC,CASKAYEQYF
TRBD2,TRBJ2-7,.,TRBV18,TGTGCCAGCTCAGCGCAACGGGGATCGACTAGCGAGAGCTACGAGCAGTACTTC,CASSAQRGSTSESYEQYF
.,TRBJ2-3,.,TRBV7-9,TGTGCCAGCAGCTCAACTAGTCTAGGAGGAGATACGCAGTATTTT,CASSSTSLGGDTQYF
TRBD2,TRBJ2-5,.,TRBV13,TGTGCCAGCAGCTTAGGCCGGACTAGCGGGCGGGAGACCCAGTACTTC,CASSLGRTSGRETQYF
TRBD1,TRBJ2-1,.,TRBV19,TGTGCCAGTAGTACCGGGACAGGGGTGTCCTACAATGAGCAGTTCTTC,CASSTGTGVSYNEQFF
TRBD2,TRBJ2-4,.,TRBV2,TGTGCCAGCAGTGAGAATAGCGGGTTAGCCAAAAACATTCAGTACTTC,CASSENSGLAKNIQYF
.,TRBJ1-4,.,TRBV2,TGTGCCAGCAGTGTTTCTGCAACTAATGAAAAACTGTTTTTT,CASSVSATNEKLFF
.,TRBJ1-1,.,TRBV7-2,TGTGCCAGCAGCTCGATGGCTACAACGAATGAAGCTTTCTTT,CASSSMATTNEAFF
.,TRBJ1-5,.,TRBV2,TGTGCCAGCAGTGACAGGGCGGGTTTTCAGCCCCAGCATTTT,CASSDRAGFQPQHF
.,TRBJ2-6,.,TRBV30,TGTGCCTGGAGTGTACGTGCCTCTGGGGCCAACGTCCTGACTTTC,CAWSVRASGANVLTF
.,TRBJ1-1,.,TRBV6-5,TGTGCCAGCAAAAGGGAGGCTGAAGCTTTCTTT,CASKREAEAFF
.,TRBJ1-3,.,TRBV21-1,TGTGCCAGCAGCAGAGATGAGGACGGTCATGGAAACACCATATATTTT,CASSRDEDGHGNTIYF
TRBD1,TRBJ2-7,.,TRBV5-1,TGCGCCAGCAGGGGCGGGACAGGGCGAACCGCGTACGAGCAGTACTTC,CASRGGTGRTAYEQYF
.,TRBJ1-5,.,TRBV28,TGTGCCAGCAGTCCTACTGGGAGGGGAGGCAATCAGCCCCAGCATTTT,CASSPTGRGGNQPQHF
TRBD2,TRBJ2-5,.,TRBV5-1,TGCGCCAGCAGCTTGATCCGACTAGCGGGAGAAGAGACCCAGTACTTC,CASSLIRLAGEETQYF
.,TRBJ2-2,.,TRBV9,TGTGCCAGCAGCGGCCAAGGACAGCTCGCGAACACCGGGGAGCTGTTTTTT,CASSGQGQLANTGELFF
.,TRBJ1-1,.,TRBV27,TGTGCCAGCAGAGGCCTCTCTTACCGGAACACTGAAGCTTTCTTT,CASRGLSYRNTEAFF
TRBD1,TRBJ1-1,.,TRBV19,TGTGCCAGTAGTATTTTTACAGGGGGCGCCCGGACTGAAGCTTTCTTT,CASSIFTGGARTEAFF
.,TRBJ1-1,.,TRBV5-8,TGTGCCAGCGTAAGGGGTTGGAGCACTGAAGCTTTCTTT,CASVRGWSTEAFF
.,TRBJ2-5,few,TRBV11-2,TGTGCCAGCAGCTTATCGGCCAGCCCGGGAGAGACCCAGTACTTC,CASSLSASPGETQYF